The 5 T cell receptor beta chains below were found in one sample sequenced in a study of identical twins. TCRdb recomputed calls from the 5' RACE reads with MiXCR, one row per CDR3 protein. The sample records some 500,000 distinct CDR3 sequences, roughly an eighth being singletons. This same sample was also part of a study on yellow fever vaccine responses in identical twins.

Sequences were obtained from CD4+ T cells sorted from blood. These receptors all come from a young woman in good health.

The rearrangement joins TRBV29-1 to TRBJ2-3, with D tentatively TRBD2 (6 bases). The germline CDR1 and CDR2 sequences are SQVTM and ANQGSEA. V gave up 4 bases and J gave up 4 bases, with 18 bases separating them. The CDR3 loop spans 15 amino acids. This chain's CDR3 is CSVVFGGKGADTQYF. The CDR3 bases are TGCAGCGTTGTTTTTGGAGGGAAGGGCGCAGATACGCAGTATTTT.

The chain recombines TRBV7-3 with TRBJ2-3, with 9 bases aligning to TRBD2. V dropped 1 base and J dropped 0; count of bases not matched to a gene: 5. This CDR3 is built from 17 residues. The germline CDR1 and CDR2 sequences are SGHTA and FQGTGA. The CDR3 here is CASSLNSGGLSTDTQYF. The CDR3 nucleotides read TGTGCCAGCAGCTTAAATAGCGGGGGCCTCAGCACAGATACGCAGTATTTT.

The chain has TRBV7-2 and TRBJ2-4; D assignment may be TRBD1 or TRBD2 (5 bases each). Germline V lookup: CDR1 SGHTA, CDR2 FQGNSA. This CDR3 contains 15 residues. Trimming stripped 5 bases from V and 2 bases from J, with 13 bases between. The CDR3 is CASSQAAGPKNIQYF. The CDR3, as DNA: TGTGCCAGCAGCCAAGCGGCAGGGCCCAAAAACATTCAGTACTTC.

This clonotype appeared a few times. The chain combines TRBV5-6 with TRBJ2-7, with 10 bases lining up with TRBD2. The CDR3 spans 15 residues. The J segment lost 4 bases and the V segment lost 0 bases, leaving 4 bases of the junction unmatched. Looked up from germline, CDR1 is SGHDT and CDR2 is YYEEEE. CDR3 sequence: CASSLASGRGYEQYF. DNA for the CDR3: TGTGCCAGCAGCTTGGCTAGCGGGAGAGGATACGAGCAGTACTTC. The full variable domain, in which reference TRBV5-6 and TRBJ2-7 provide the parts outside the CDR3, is DAGVTQSPTHLIKTRGQQVTLRCSPKSGHDTVSWYQQALGQGPQFIFQYYEEEERQRGNFPDRFSGHQFPNYSSELNVNALLLGDSALYLCASSLASGRGYEQYFGPGTRLTVT.

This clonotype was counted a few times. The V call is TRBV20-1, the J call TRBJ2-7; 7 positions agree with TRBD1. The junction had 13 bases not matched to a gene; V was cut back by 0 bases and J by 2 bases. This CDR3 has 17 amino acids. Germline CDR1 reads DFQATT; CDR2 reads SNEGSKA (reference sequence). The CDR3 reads CSARDIGEQGRTYEQYF. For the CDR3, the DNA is TGCAGTGCTAGAGATATAGGGGAACAGGGGCGCACCTACGAGCAGTACTTC.